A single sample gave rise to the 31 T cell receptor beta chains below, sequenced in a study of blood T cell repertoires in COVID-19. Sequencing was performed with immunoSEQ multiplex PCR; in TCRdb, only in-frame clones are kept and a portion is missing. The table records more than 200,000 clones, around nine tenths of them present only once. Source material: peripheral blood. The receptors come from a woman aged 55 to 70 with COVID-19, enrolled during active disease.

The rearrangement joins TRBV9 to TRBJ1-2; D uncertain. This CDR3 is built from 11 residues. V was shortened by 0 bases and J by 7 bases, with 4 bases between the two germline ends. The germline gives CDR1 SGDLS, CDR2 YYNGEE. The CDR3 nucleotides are TGTGCCAGCAGCGTAGGAGGTGGCTACACCTTC. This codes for CASSVGGGYTF.

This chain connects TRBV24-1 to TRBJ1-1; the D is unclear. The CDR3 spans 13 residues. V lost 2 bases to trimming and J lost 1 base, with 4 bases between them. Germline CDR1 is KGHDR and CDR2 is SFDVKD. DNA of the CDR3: TGTGCCACCAGTGATTACAGGAACACTGAAGCTTTCTTT. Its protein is CATSDYRNTEAFF.

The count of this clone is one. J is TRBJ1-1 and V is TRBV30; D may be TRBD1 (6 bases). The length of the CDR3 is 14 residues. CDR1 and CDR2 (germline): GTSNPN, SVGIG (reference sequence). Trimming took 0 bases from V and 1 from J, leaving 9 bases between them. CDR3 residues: CAWSVPGENTEAFF. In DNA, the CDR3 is TGTGCCTGGAGTGTACCAGGGGAGAACACTGAAGCTTTCTTT.

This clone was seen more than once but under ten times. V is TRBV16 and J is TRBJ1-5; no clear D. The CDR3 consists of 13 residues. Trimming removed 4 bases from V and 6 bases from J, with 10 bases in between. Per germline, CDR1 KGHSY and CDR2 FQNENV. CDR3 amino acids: CASSPVGGQPQHF. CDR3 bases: TGTGCCAGCAGCCCCGTTGGCGGTCAGCCCCAGCATTTT.

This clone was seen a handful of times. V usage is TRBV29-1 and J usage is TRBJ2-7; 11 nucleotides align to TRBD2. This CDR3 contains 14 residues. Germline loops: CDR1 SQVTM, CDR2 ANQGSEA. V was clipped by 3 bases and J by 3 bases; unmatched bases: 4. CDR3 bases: TGCAGCGTTGAGGAGGGGACTAGCGGCTACGAGCAGTACTTC. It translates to CSVEEGTSGYEQYF.

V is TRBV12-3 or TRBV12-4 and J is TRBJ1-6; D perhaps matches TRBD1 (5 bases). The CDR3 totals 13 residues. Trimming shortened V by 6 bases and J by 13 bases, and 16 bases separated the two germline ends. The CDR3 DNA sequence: TGTGCCAGCAGCCGGTGGGGGGTTGATCCCCTCCACTTT. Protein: CASSRWGVDPLHF.

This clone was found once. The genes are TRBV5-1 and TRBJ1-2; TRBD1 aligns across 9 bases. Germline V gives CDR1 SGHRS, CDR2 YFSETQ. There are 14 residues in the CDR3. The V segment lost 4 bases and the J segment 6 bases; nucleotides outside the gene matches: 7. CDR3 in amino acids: CASSHTTGGHGYTF. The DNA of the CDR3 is TGCGCCAGCAGCCACACCACAGGGGGCCATGGCTACACCTTC.

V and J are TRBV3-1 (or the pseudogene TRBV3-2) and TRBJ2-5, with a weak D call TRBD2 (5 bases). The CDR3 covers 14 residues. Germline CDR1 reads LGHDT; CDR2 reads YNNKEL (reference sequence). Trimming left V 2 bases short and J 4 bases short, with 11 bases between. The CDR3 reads CASSQPGVRETQYF. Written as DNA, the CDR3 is TGTGCCAGCAGCCAACCCGGGGTTAGAGAGACCCAGTACTTC.

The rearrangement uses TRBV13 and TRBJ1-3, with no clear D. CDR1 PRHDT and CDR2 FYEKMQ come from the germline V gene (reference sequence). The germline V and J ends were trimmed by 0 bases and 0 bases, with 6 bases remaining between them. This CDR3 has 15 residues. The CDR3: CASSLGQTSGNTIYF. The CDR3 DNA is TGTGCCAGCAGCTTAGGACAGACCTCTGGAAACACCATATATTTT.

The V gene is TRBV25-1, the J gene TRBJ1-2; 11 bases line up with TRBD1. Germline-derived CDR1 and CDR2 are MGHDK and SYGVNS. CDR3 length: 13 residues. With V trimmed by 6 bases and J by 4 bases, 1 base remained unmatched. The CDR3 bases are TGTGCCAGCAGGGGACAGGGGGTCTATGGCTACACCTTC. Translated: CASRGQGVYGYTF.

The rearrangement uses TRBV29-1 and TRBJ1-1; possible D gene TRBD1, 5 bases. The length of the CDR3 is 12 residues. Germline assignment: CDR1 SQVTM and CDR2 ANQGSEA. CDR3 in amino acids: CALSRGTTEAFF. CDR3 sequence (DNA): TGCGCCCTCTCCCGGGGGACCACTGAAGCTTTCTTT.

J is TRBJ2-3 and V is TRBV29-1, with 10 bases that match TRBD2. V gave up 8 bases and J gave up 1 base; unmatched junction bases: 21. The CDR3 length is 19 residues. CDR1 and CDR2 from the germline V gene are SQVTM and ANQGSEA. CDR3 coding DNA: TGCAGCTCTCTGGGGATCGCTAGCGGGAGATCGTTCGGCACAGATACGCAGTATTTT. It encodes CSSLGIASGRSFGTDTQYF.

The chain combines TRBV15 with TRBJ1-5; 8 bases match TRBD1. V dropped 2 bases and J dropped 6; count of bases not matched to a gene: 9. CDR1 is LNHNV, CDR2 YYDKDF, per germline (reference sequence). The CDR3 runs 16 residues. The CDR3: CATSRKRQGLSQPQHF. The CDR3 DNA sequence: TGTGCCACCAGCAGAAAAAGACAGGGGTTATCTCAGCCCCAGCATTTT.

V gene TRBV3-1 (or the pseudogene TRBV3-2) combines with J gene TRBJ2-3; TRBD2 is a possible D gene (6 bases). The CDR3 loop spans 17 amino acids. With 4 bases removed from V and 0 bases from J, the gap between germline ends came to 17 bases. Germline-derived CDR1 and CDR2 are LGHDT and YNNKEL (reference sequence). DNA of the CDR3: TGTGCCAGCAGCCTCGGGGTAGCGGAACATAGCACAGATACGCAGTATTTT. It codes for CASSLGVAEHSTDTQYF.

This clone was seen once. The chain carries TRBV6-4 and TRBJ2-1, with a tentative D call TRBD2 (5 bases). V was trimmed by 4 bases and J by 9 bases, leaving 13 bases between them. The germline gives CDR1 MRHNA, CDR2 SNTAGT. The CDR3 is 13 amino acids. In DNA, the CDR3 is TGTGCCAGCAGTGTTCGGGAAGGAGTTGAGCAGTTCTTC. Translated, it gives CASSVREGVEQFF.

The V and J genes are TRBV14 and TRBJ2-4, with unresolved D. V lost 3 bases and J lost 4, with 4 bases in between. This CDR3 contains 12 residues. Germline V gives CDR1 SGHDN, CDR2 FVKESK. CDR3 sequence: CASSHAKNIQYF. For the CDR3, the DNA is TGTGCCAGCAGCCACGCGAAAAACATTCAGTACTTC.

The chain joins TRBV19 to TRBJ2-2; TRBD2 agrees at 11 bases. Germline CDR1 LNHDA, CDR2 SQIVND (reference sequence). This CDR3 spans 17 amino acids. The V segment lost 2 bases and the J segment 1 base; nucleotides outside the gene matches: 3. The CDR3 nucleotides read TGTGCCAGTAGTATATTGGGACTAGCGGAGAACACCGGGGAGCTGTTTTTT. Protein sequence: CASSILGLAENTGELFF.

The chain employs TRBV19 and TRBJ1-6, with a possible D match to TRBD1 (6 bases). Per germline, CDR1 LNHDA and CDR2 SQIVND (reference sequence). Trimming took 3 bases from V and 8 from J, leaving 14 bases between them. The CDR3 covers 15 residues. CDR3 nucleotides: TGTGCCAGTAGTATCGCCGGGACAACTCATTCACCCCTCCACTTT. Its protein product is CASSIAGTTHSPLHF.

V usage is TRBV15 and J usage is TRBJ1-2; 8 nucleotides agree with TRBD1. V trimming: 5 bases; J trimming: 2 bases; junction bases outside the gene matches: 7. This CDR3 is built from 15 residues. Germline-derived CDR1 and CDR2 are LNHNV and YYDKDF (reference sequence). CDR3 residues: CATSPTGGQNYGYTF. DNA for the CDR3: TGTGCCACCAGCCCTACAGGGGGACAAAACTATGGCTACACCTTC.

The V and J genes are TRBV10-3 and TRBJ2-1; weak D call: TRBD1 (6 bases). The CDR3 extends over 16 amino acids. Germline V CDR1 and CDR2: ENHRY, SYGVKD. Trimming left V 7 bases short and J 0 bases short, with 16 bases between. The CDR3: CAITSRDTSSYNEQFF. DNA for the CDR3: TGTGCCATCACTAGCCGGGACACAAGCTCCTACAATGAGCAGTTCTTC.

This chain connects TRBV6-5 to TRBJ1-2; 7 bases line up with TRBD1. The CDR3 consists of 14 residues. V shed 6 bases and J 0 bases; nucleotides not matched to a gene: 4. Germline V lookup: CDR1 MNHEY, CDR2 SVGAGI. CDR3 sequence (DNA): TGTGCCAGCAGGGGACAGCGACCTAACTATGGCTACACCTTC. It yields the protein CASRGQRPNYGYTF.

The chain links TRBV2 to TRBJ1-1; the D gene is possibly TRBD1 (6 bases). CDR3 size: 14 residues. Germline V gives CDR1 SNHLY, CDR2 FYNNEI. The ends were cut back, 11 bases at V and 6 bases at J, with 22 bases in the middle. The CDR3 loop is CAGQGTGRISEAFF. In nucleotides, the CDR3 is TGTGCCGGTCAAGGTACAGGGAGAATCTCTGAAGCTTTCTTT.

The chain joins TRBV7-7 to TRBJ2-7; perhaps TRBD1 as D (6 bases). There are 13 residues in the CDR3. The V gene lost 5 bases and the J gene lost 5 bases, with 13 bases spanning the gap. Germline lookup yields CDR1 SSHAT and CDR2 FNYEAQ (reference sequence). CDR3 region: CASSLVYRDEQYF. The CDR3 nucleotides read TGTGCCAGCAGCCTAGTTTACAGGGACGAGCAGTACTTC.

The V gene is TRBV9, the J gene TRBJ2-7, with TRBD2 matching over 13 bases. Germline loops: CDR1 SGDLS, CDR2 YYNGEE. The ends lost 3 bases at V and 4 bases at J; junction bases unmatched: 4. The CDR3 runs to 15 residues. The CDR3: CASSAGLAGVYEQYF. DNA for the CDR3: TGTGCCAGCAGCGCTGGACTAGCGGGAGTTTACGAGCAGTACTTC.

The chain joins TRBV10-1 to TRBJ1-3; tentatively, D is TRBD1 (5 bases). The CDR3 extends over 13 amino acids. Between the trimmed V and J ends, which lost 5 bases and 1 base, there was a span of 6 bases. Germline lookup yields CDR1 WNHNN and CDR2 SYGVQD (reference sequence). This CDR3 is CASSPGSGNTIYF. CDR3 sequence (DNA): TGCGCCAGCAGTCCAGGGTCTGGAAACACCATATATTTT.

The CDR3 nucleotides are TGTGCCAGCAGCTTGGGTAGCGGGAGTCCACTTCAGTACTTC. The encoded protein is CASSLGSGSPLQYF. The rearrangement joins TRBV5-6 to TRBJ2-7, with 9 bases lining up with TRBD2. Germline V gives CDR1 SGHDT, CDR2 YYEEEE. The junction had 8 bases not matched to a gene; V was cut back by 0 bases and J by 10 bases. The CDR3 has 14 amino acids.

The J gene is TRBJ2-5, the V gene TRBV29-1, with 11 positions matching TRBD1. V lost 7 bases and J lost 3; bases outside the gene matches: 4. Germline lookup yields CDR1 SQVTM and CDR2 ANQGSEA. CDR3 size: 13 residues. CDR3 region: CSAGTGGEETQYF. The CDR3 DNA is TGCAGCGCGGGGACAGGGGGTGAAGAGACCCAGTACTTC.

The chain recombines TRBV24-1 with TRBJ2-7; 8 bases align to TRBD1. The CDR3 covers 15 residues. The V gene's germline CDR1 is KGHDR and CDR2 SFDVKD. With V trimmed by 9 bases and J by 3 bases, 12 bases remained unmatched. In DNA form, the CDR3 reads TGTGCCACCGTTCACTCCGGGACAGGACTCTACGAGCAGTACTTC. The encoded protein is CATVHSGTGLYEQYF.

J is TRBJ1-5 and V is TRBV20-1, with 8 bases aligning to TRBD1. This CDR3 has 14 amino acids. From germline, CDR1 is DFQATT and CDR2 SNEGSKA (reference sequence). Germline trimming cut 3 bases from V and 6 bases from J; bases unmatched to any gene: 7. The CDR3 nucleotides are TGCAGTGCTAGTCCGAGCAGGGGGCTTCAGCCCCAGCATTTT. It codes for CSASPSRGLQPQHF.

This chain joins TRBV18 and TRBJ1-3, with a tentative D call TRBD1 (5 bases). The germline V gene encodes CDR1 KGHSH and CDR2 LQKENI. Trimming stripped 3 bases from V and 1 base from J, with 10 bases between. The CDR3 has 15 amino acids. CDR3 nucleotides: TGTGCCAGCTCACCTGGGACTAGATCTGGAAACACCATATATTTT. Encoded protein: CASSPGTRSGNTIYF.

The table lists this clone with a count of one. CDR3 amino acids: CASSLGIRGPSTDTQYF. CDR3 in DNA: TGCGCCAGCAGCTTGGGGATCAGGGGCCCTAGCACAGATACGCAGTATTTT. This chain links TRBV5-1 with TRBJ2-3; D is possibly TRBD1 (6 bases). The CDR3 runs 17 residues. The germline CDR1 and CDR2 sequences are SGHRS and YFSETQ. V lost 0 bases and J 0 bases, leaving 14 bases between the germline ends.